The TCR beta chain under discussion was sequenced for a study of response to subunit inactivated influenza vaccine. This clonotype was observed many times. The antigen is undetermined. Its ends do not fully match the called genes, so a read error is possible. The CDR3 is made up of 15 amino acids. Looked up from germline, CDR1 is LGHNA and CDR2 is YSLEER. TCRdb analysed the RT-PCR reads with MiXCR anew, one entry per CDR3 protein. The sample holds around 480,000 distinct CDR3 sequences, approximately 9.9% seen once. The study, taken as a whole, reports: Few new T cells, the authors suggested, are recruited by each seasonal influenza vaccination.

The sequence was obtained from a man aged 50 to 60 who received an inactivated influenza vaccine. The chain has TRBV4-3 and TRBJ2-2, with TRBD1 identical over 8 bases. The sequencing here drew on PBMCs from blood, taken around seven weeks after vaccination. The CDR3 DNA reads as TGCGCCAGCCGCCAGACAGGGGCTTGGACCGGGGAGCTGTTTTTT. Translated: CASRQTGAWTGELFF.